The rows below give T cell receptor beta chains drawn from one sample of a study of blood T cell repertoires in COVID-19. Using immunoSEQ multiplex PCR, the repertoire was profiled, and TCRdb retains in-frame clones only, with some absent. There are approximately 200,000 clones in the sample; more than 75% occur only once, and roughly 2.6% lies in the top ten. The sample comprised peripheral blood. The receptors derive from a man in his fifties who had recovered from COVID-19. Each CDR3 is given with its conserved first and last residue. Each record gives: J gene, V gene, clone size, D gene, CDR3 DNA, CDR3 protein. D genes are given only for firm matches. Clone size is given for some rows only: seen once, a few or many times, or a class if the clone is expanded.

TRBJ2-1 TRBV6-5 - TRBD2 TGTGCCAGCCGCACGGGAGGCGGGATGTCCAATGAGCAGTTCTTC CASRTGGGMSNEQFF
TRBJ1-3 TRBV2 - - TGTGCCAGGAGACTAACCCTTGGAAACACCATATATTTT CARRLTLGNTIYF
TRBJ2-2 TRBV30 - - TGTGCCTGGAGTGCACAGGTTACGGCCACCGGGGAGCTGTTTTTT CAWSAQVTATGELFF
TRBJ2-7 TRBV6-6 - TRBD1 TGTGCCAGCAGCCAGGGACAGTACGAGCAGTACTTC CASSQGQYEQYF
TRBJ1-1 TRBV6-5 - - TGTGCCAGCAGTTACTCCGGACTTTCTGAAGCTTTCTTT CASSYSGLSEAFF
TRBJ2-4 TRBV23-1 - TRBD1 TGCGCCAGCAAAGACAGGGGGCGGAAAAACATTCAGTACTTC CASKDRGRKNIQYF
TRBJ2-7 TRBV3-1/TRBV3-2 - TRBD1 TGTGCCAGCAGCCCCCGACAGGGGATAGGCGAGCAGTACTTC CASSPRQGIGEQYF
TRBJ1-5 TRBV6-4 - - TGTGCCAGCAGTCCCCAACAGGGTAATCAGCCCCAGCATTTT CASSPQQGNQPQHF
TRBJ2-1 TRBV7-9 - TRBD2 TGTGCCAGCAGCATGGGAGCGGGAGGCTACAATGAGCAGTTCTTC CASSMGAGGYNEQFF
TRBJ1-5 TRBV15 - TRBD1 TGTGCCACCAGCAGAACTGACAGGGCCCCTGCGCCCCAGCATTTT CATSRTDRAPAPQHF
TRBJ2-5 TRBV19 - - TGTGCCAGTAGTATAGATCCGTCGCCGGTTCATTCGGAGACCCAGTACTTC CASSIDPSPVHSETQYF
TRBJ1-3 TRBV28 - - TGTGCCAGCATTAGGTTCAGACAGGTCGGAAACACCATATATTTT CASIRFRQVGNTIYF
TRBJ1-1 TRBV29-1 - - TGCAGCGTGGGAGCCAGAATAGATGAAGCTTTCTTT CSVGARIDEAFF
TRBJ2-5 TRBV11-2 - - TGTGCCAGCAGCCCCCGGCCCCAAGGACTAGAGACCCAGTACTTC CASSPRPQGLETQYF
TRBJ1-3 TRBV4-2 - - TGTGCCAGCAGCCAATTCTTACAGGTCTCTGGAAACACCATATATTTT CASSQFLQVSGNTIYF
TRBJ2-3 TRBV11-3 - TRBD2 TGTGCCAGCAGCTCTGGACTAGCGGGAGGAAAAAATACGCAGTATTTT CASSSGLAGGKNTQYF
TRBJ2-1 TRBV28 - - TGTGGTGCAGGGCCCCCCTACAATCAGCAGTTCTTC CGAGPPYNQQFF
TRBJ2-4 TRBV6-5 - TRBD1 TGTGCCAGCAGGGGCCGACAGGGGGCAAACATTCAGTACTTC CASRGRQGANIQYF
TRBJ2-7 TRBV6-6 - TRBD2 TGTGCCACCTTACGACTAGCGGGAGGATACGAGCAGTACTTC CATLRLAGGYEQYF
TRBJ1-1 TRBV28 - - TGTGCCAGCAGTTTAGCAGGGAAGAACACTGAAGCTTTCTTT CASSLAGKNTEAFF
TRBJ1-5 TRBV5-6 - - TGTGCCAGCAGCATGAGGGGGTACGGCAATCAGCCCCAGCATTTT CASSMRGYGNQPQHF
TRBJ1-1 TRBV19 - TRBD1 TGTGCCAGTACCCAGACAGGGATTGGGTCTGAAGCTTTCTTT CASTQTGIGSEAFF
TRBJ2-7 TRBV5-1 - TRBD2 TGCGCCAGCAGCTTGGCCGAGCGGGGAAGCTCCTACGAGCAGTACTTC CASSLAERGSSYEQYF
TRBJ2-6 TRBV7-6 few - TGTGCCAGCAGCTTAGTGGGGAAAAACAGGGCTCCTGGGGCCAACGTCCTGACTTTC CASSLVGKNRAPGANVLTF
TRBJ2-3 TRBV5-1 - - TGCGCCAGCAGCTGGGGGCGAGGCACCAGCACAGATACGCAGTATTTT CASSWGRGTSTDTQYF
TRBJ2-2 TRBV19 once TRBD2 TGTGCCAGTAGTGCTAGCGGGAGGGCCCGGGACTCCGGGGAGCTGTTTTTT CASSASGRARDSGELFF
TRBJ1-3 TRBV27 - - TGTGCCAACTGGTTAGTTTTCACCATATATTTT CANWLVFTIYF
TRBJ2-3 TRBV3-1/TRBV3-2 - TRBD2 TGTGCCAGCAGCCAGGGACTAGCGGGAACCTCGTCGCAGTATTTT CASSQGLAGTSSQYF
TRBJ1-1 TRBV29-1 - - TGCAGCGTCGTACACCTGAACACTGAAGCTTTCTTT CSVVHLNTEAFF
TRBJ1-4 TRBV20-1 - - TGCAGTGCTAGTAGAGAGGCAACTAATGAAAAACTGTTTTTT CSASREATNEKLFF